The clone carrying this TCR beta chain was picked up one time. This sample is drawn from a study of sequential checkpoint blockade in melanoma. The wider study: Patients were randomized 1:1 to nivolumab-then-ipilimumab or ipilimumab-then-nivolumab first-line. Each arm's sequence ended with maintenance nivolumab.

Described treatment: randomized to nivolumab then ipilimumab (arm A) or the reverse (arm B). Patients had received no earlier DNA-damaging chemotherapy. From thawed PBMCs, live CD3+CD8+ cells negative for CD19 and CD56 were sorted. J lost 2 bases, V lost 0 bases, and 1 base had no gene match. This CDR3 is 15 amino acids long. Germline values: CDR1 SGHVS, CDR2 FQNEAQ. The data were produced by immunoSEQ multiplex PCR, yet TCRdb's version contains in-frame clones alone and is incomplete. In the table there are roughly 8,800 clones, approximately 56% of which are singletons. Sequenced here: CD8+ T cells sorted from blood (inferred from file names), sampled from a patient given nivolumab and ipilimumab in sequence. This chain links TRBV7-8 with TRBJ2-1; 7 positions agree with TRBD2. The source of this sequence is a human donor with melanoma. The CDR3 region is CASSLAGGAYNEQFF. The CDR3 DNA is TGTGCCAGCAGCTTAGCGGGGGGGGCCTACAATGAGCAGTTCTTC.